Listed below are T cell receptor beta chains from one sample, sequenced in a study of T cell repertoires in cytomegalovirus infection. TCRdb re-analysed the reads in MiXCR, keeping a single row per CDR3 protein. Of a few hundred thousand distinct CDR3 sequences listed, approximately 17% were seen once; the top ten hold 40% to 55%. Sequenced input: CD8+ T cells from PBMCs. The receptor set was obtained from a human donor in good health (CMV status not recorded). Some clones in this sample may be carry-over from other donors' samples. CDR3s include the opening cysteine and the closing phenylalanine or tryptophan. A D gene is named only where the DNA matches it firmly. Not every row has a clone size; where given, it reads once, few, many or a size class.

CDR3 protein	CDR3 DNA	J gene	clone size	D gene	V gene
CASSPRGGLDEQYF	TGTGCCAGCAGCCCGAGGGGGGGCCTCGACGAGCAGTACTTC	TRBJ2-7	many	-	TRBV7-6
CASSLGGAHSYEQYF	TGTGCCAGCAGCTTAGGAGGGGCTCACTCCTACGAGCAGTACTTC	TRBJ2-7	many	-	TRBV7-2
CASSLRETNTEAFF	TGTGCCAGCAGCTTAAGAGAGACGAACACTGAAGCTTTCTTT	TRBJ1-1	few	-	TRBV7-9
CASSFFRGGEDTQYF	TGTGCCAGCAGCTTTTTCCGGGGGGGCGAAGATACGCAGTATTTT	TRBJ2-3	many	TRBD2	TRBV7-9
CASSLRTGSTGELFF	TGTGCCAGCAGCTTAAGGACAGGGTCCACCGGGGAGCTGTTTTTT	TRBJ2-2	many	TRBD1	TRBV7-9
CASSTDRYNEQFF	TGTGCCAGCAGCACCGACAGATACAATGAGCAGTTCTTC	TRBJ2-1	-	-	TRBV5-6
CASSLTLEGSNYGYTF	TGTGCCAGCAGCTTGACGCTGGAGGGGAGTAACTATGGCTACACCTTC	TRBJ1-2	-	-	TRBV5-4
CSARDGGGTYNEQFF	TGCAGTGCTAGAGATGGGGGGGGTACCTACAATGAGCAGTTCTTC	TRBJ2-1	few	TRBD2	TRBV20-1
CSALGLTSYNEQFF	TGCAGTGCTCTAGGACTAACCTCCTACAATGAGCAGTTCTTC	TRBJ2-1	-	-	TRBV20-1
CASGGSGKSEGTVPHEQYF	TGTGCCAGCGGAGGGTCTGGTAAGAGCGAGGGAACTGTTCCCCACGAGCAGTACTTC	TRBJ2-7	-	-	TRBV5-6
CASSLQGTDQPQHF	TGTGCCAGCAGCTTACAGGGAACAGATCAGCCCCAGCATTTT	TRBJ1-5	-	-	TRBV6-5
CASSWTGTNEQYF	TGTGCCAGCAGCTGGACAGGGACCAACGAGCAGTACTTC	TRBJ2-7	many	TRBD1	TRBV7-8
CASSQGVFAYEQYF	TGTGCCAGTTCACAGGGGGTCTTCGCCTACGAGCAGTACTTC	TRBJ2-7	few	TRBD1	TRBV2
CASSLWGGRSEAFF	TGTGCCAGCAGTTTATGGGGAGGTAGGTCTGAAGCTTTCTTT	TRBJ1-1	few	-	TRBV28
CASSLGPDSAYNEQFF	TGTGCCAGCAGCCTAGGTCCGGATTCCGCCTACAATGAGCAGTTCTTC	TRBJ2-1	many	-	TRBV11-2
CASTPWNGGGYNEQFF	TGTGCCAGCACCCCGTGGAACGGGGGAGGCTACAATGAGCAGTTCTTC	TRBJ2-1	few	-	TRBV2
CATSDRGYNSPLHF	TGTGCCACCAGTGATAGAGGTTATAATTCACCCCTCCACTTT	TRBJ1-6	-	-	TRBV24-1
CASSEWGAGTEAFF	TGTGCCAGCAGTGAGTGGGGGGCAGGCACTGAAGCTTTCTTT	TRBJ1-1	many	-	TRBV6-1
CASSGPGADEQFF	TGCGCCAGCAGCGGACCGGGGGCCGATGAGCAGTTCTTC	TRBJ2-1	few	-	TRBV4-1
CASSDTSGGTDTQYF	TGCGCCAGCAGTGACACTAGCGGGGGCACAGATACGCAGTATTTT	TRBJ2-3	few	TRBD2	TRBV10-2
CASSTADRAYSIRTQQYF	TGTGCCAGCAGCACCGCCGACAGGGCATACTCTATTCGAACCCAACAGTACTTC	TRBJ2-7	-	TRBD1	TRBV7-9
CSVEKGVNTGELFF	TGCAGCGTTGAAAAGGGGGTCAACACCGGGGAGCTGTTTTTT	TRBJ2-2	-	-	TRBV29-1
CASSLDGQGTEQYF	TGTGCCAGCAGCTTAGATGGACAGGGGACCGAGCAGTACTTC	TRBJ2-7	many	TRBD1	TRBV7-6
CANSQDWEGTPGNEQFF	TGCGCCAACAGCCAAGATTGGGAGGGGACCCCGGGGAATGAGCAGTTCTTC	TRBJ2-1	-	TRBD2	TRBV4-3
CSANGQDNYGYTF	TGCAGTGCTAACGGACAGGACAACTATGGCTACACCTTC	TRBJ1-2	few	TRBD1	TRBV20-1
CASSLALGMEQYF	TGTGCCAGCAGTCTAGCCCTAGGGATGGAGCAGTACTTC	TRBJ2-7	-	-	TRBV12-3/TRBV12-4
CASSYGDRGLTYEQYF	TGTGCCAGCAGTTACGGTGACAGGGGGTTAACCTACGAGCAGTACTTC	TRBJ2-7	many	TRBD1	TRBV6-5
CATREGTTDTQYF	TGTGCCACCAGGGAGGGGACCACAGATACGCAGTATTTT	TRBJ2-3	-	-	TRBV24-1
CASSGLMDTQYF	TGTGCCAGCTCCGGGCTTATGGATACGCAGTATTTT	TRBJ2-3	-	-	TRBV6-1
CASSTVSQTQYF	TGTGCCAGCTCTACAGTATCGCAGACCCAGTACTTC	TRBJ2-5	-	-	TRBV5-6
CASRIGPRSGEQYF	TGTGCCAGCAGAATCGGGCCTCGAAGCGGCGAGCAGTACTTC	TRBJ2-7	many	-	TRBV6-2/TRBV6-3
CASSGHRVLGLDEQYF	TGTGCCAGCAGCGGCCACAGGGTACTCGGTCTTGACGAGCAGTACTTC	TRBJ2-7	many	-	TRBV14
CASSVAGDYEQYF	TGTGCCAGCAGCGTAGCTGGGGACTACGAGCAGTACTTC	TRBJ2-7	-	-	TRBV5-6
CASSQDVYNEQFF	TGCGCCAGCAGCCAAGATGTCTACAATGAGCAGTTCTTC	TRBJ2-1	-	-	TRBV4-1
CASWTSGSTDTQYF	TGTGCCAGCTGGACTAGCGGAAGCACAGATACGCAGTATTTT	TRBJ2-3	-	TRBD2	TRBV2
CAISNTGIGEPQHF	TGTGCCATCAGCAACACAGGGATCGGGGAGCCCCAGCATTTT	TRBJ1-5	many	-	TRBV10-3
CASSPYGLAGGFLHPGDNEQFF	TGTGCCAGCTCACCCTACGGACTAGCGGGGGGTTTTTTACACCCCGGGGACAATGAGCAGTTCTTC	TRBJ2-1	-	TRBD2	TRBV18
CASSLYGGQGTGELFF	TGCGCCAGCAGCCTGTACGGGGGGCAAGGCACCGGGGAGCTGTTTTTT	TRBJ2-2	-	-	TRBV5-1
CASSHRTDTQYF	TGTGCCAGCAGTCACCGCACAGATACGCAGTATTTT	TRBJ2-3	few	-	TRBV27
CASRDSPNEKLFF	TGTGCCAGCAGGGACAGTCCTAATGAAAAACTGTTTTTT	TRBJ1-4	few	-	TRBV27
CASSFGQGAEAFF	TGTGCCAGCAGTTTTGGACAGGGGGCTGAAGCTTTCTTT	TRBJ1-1	many	TRBD1	TRBV27
CSARSMAEDTDTQYF	TGCAGTGCTAGATCCATGGCAGAGGACACAGATACGCAGTATTTT	TRBJ2-3	few	-	TRBV20-1
CASTQRSSDEQFF	TGTGCCAGCACCCAACGTTCTAGCGATGAGCAGTTCTTC	TRBJ2-1	many	-	TRBV6-5
CASSLVGAYNEQFF	TGTGCCAGCAGCCTAGTTGGGGCTTACAATGAGCAGTTCTTC	TRBJ2-1	many	-	TRBV7-2
CASSGKGSDTQYF	TGTGCCAGCAGTGGTAAGGGGTCAGATACGCAGTATTTT	TRBJ2-3	few	-	TRBV5-8
CASSQEGLAGEMTQYF	TGCGCCAGCAGCCAAGAGGGACTAGCGGGGGAGATGACGCAGTATTTT	TRBJ2-3	-	TRBD2	TRBV4-1
CASSLIIRGTGEKLFF	TGTGCCAGCAGCTTAATTATACGTGGGACAGGGGAAAAACTGTTTTTT	TRBJ1-4	few	TRBD1	TRBV7-9
CATSRSLPRTHYGYTF	TGTGCCACCAGCAGATCTCTCCCCCGGACACACTATGGCTACACCTTC	TRBJ1-2	-	-	TRBV15
CASSSEGRVVETQYF	TGTGCCAGCAGTTCCGAGGGTCGGGTCGTGGAGACCCAGTACTTC	TRBJ2-5	-	-	TRBV28
CASSLSLNYEQYF	TGTGCCAGCAGTCTCTCGTTGAATTACGAGCAGTACTTC	TRBJ2-7	many	-	TRBV12-3/TRBV12-4
CASSEIEADQETQYF	TGTGCCAGCAGTGAAATTGAAGCAGACCAAGAGACCCAGTACTTC	TRBJ2-5	many	-	TRBV6-1
CASSQESVEYTEAFF	TGTGCCAGCAGCCAAGAAAGCGTAGAATACACTGAAGCTTTCTTT	TRBJ1-1	few	-	TRBV4-2
CASRFAGEGYGYTF	TGTGCCAGCAGATTCGCCGGAGAAGGCTATGGCTACACCTTC	TRBJ1-2	many	-	TRBV7-2
CASSIPSEGSSYNEQFF	TGTGCCAGTAGTATCCCTAGCGAGGGGAGCTCCTACAATGAGCAGTTCTTC	TRBJ2-1	few	-	TRBV19